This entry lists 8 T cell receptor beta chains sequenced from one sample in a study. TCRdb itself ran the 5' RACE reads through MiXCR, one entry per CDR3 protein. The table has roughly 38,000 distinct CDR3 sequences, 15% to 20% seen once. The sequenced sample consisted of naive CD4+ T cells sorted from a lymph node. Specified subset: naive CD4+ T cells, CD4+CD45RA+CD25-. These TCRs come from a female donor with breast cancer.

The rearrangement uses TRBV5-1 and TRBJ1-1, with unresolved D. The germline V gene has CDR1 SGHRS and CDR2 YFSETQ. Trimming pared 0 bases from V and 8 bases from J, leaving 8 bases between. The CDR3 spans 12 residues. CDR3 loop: CASSLATEEAFF. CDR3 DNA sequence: TGCGCCAGCAGCTTGGCAACAGAGGAAGCTTTCTTT. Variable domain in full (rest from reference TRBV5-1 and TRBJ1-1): KAGVTQTPRYLIKTRGQQVTLSCSPISGHRSVSWYQQTPGQGLQFLFEYFSETQRNKGNFPGRFSGRQFSNSRSEMNVSTLELGDSALYLCASSLATEEAFFGQGTRLTVV.

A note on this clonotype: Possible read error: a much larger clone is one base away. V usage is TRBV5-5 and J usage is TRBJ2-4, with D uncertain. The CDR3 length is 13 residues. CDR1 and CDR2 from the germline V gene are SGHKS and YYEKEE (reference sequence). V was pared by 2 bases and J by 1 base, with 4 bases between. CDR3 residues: CASSFPAKNIQYF. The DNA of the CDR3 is TGTGCCAGCAGCTTTCCGGCCAAAAACATTCAGTACTTC.

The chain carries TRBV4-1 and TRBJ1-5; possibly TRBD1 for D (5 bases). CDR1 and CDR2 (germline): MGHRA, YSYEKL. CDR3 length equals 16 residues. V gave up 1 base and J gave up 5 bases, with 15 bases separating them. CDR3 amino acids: CASSQGPQAGYQPQHF. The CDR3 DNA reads TGCGCCAGCAGCCAAGGCCCTCAGGCAGGGTATCAGCCCCAGCATTTT.

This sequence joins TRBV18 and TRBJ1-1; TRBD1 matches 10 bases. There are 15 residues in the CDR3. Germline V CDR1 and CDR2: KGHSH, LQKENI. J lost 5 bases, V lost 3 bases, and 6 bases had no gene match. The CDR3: CASSPGWTGGTEAFF. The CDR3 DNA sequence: TGTGCCAGCTCACCTGGCTGGACAGGGGGAACTGAAGCTTTCTTT.

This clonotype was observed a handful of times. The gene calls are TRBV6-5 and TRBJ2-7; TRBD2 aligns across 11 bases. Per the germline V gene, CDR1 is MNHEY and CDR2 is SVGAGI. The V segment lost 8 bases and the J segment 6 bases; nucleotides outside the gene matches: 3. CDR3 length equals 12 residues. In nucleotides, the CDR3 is TGTGCCAGCGGGACTAGCGGTGTCGAGCAGTACTTC. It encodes CASGTSGVEQYF.

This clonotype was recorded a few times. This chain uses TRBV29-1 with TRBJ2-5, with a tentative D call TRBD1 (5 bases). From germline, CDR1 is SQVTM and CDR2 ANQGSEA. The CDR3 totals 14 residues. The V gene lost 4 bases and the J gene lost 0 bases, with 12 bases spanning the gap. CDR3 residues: CSVVSSTDQETQYF. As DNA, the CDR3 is TGCAGCGTTGTCTCGTCGACAGACCAAGAGACCCAGTACTTC.

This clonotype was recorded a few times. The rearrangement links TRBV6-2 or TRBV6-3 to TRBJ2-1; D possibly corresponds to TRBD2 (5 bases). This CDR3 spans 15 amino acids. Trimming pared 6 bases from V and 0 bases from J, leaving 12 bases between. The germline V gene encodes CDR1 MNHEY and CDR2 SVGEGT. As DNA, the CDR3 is TGTGCCAGCAGCTCTCAGCGGAGCTCCTACAATGAGCAGTTCTTC. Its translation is CASSSQRSSYNEQFF.

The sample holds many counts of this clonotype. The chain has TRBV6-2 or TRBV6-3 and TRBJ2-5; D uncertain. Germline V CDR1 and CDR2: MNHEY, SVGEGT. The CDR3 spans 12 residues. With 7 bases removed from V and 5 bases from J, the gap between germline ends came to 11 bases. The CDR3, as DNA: TGTGCCAGCACCCCCTCGATGGAGACCCAGTACTTC. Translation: CASTPSMETQYF.